This TCR beta chain came from a study of CD8 T cells in Susac syndrome. Germline V gene data show CDR1 as GTSNPN and CDR2 as SVGIG (reference sequence). The V and J ends lost 1 base and 6 bases respectively, with 7 bases between them. The CDR3 extends over 12 amino acids. With random hexamers, reverse transcription was performed on about 0.5 to 1 ug of RNA. Coverage of TCR beta CDR3 amplification by immunoSEQ multiplex PCR extended to 54 Vbeta and 13 Jbeta. TCRdb re-analysed the immunoSEQ multiplex PCR reads in MiXCR, keeping a single row per CDR3 protein. Of approximately 300,000 distinct CDR3 sequences in the sample, 65% to 90% were seen once.

Sequenced: CD8+ T cells from PBMCs. This rearrangement joins TRBV30 to TRBJ2-1; D is perhaps TRBD1 (5 bases). This TCR came from a human donor with multiple sclerosis. DNA of the CDR3: TGTGCCTGGAGTGCAGGGATCAATGAGCAGTTCTTC. Amino acids: CAWSAGINEQFF.